The clone carrying this TCR beta chain was seen a handful of times. Its matching antigen is unknown. This specimen belongs to a study of human T cells and chemical hapten exposure. Whole-study findings and limits: It was expanded TCRs that formed significantly more large CDR3 similarity clusters than controls did.

Germline lookup yields CDR1 DFQATT and CDR2 SNEGSKA (reference sequence). Trimming pared 0 bases from V and 5 bases from J, leaving 14 bases between. The CDR3 consists of 15 residues. Indicated time point: patch test 1, 2 weeks after DPC sensitization. This sample's treatment: therapeutic diphenylcyclopropenone sensitization with weekly scalp DPC. Individual cDNA molecules received unique molecular identifiers in the library. In TCRdb, the RACE reads were re-called with MiXCR into one record per CDR3 protein. The sample has about 120,000 distinct CDR3 sequences, roughly 13% seen once. The receptor was isolated from a man aged 18 to 35 with alopecia areata. Some clones in this sample may be carry-over from other donors' samples. Sequences were derived from whole blood, sampled in connection with sensitization to the hapten diphenylcyclopropenone (DPC). V and J are TRBV20-1 and TRBJ2-1, with D hard to call. CDR3 in amino acids: CSARDPKGLNNEQFF. The CDR3 coding sequence is TGCAGTGCTAGAGATCCGAAGGGCCTGAACAATGAGCAGTTCTTC.